This T cell receptor (beta chain) was sequenced in a study of cytomegalovirus exposure and HLA in healthy donors (dated by TCRdb to the late 2010s). As for the study more broadly: An earlier analysis of more than 550 of the donors reported under 300 Gb of sequence data and around 110 million unique TCR beta sequences obtained from about 179 million T cells. The number of typed donors differed by locus: about 629-630 for A, B, C, DRB1 and DQB1; 500 to 550 for DQA1; roughly 600 for DPA1; and 450 to 480 for DPB1. The study aimed to test whether cataloging public T cell receptors could reveal signatures of past pathogen exposure. The study used immunosequencing to profile the T cell repertoires of 670 or so subjects and linked those repertoires to cytomegalovirus serostatus. High-throughput TCR immunosequencing, statistical association of individual TCRs with disease status, and machine learning were combined to predict cytomegalovirus infection status. In the later analysis, no new phenotypic data were used to find candidate immune exposures; instead, reliance was placed on TCR beta sequences and their occurrence across donors. On average, around 200,000 unique TCR beta nucleotide sequences were sequenced per donor among several hundred genotyped donors of the cohort, with 15% to 20% of those sequences being non-productive. All discovery cohort repertoires had been generated using a single sequencing platform. Donor age, sex, ethnicity and CMV serostatus were compiled alongside the repertoire data. Both class I and class II loci were covered by HLA typing, at four-digit resolution. Besides the first cohort of around 670 subjects, a separate validation cohort made up of about 120 different subjects was used. The genetic ancestry cluster associated with self-reported Caucasian donors included 65% to 90% of the roughly 400 genotyped donors. A later analysis re-examined previously published TCR beta repertoires from just over 650 donors and added high-resolution HLA genotyping to investigate patterns of TCR occurrence. An earlier analysis of 450 to 750 of the donors used high-throughput TCR beta sequencing to judge whether each TCR beta V gene segment behaved as functional or pseudogenic. An early release that covered about 600 HLA-typed donors contained approximately 320 gigabases of sequencing data and 75 million to 100 million unique TCR sequences. A later genetic analysis took genome-wide SNP genotypes for about three fifths of the 666 donors and used that subset as a discovery cohort. A handful of DR-DQ haplotypes were handled as single units for association and clustering because linkage in the cohort was strong.

In the case of this clone: Its recognized antigen is unknown. Base-call qualities are not available, and no considerably larger clone is one nucleotide away.

Reading from cysteine to phenylalanine, the CDR3 counts 15 amino acids. Here the CDR3 DNA is all that survives: 45 bases in frame from base 1. The trim is 0 bases for V and 4 bases for J, with a gap of 10 bases between the germline ends. The cohort consisted of hundreds of healthy bone marrow donors. At the time of sampling, all cohort members were nominally healthy, though unrecorded immune exposures were likely present. The donor was CMV seropositive and belonged to the group of 250 to 300 seropositive cohort members. A peripheral blood sample was collected from each donor, and TCR beta sequencing was performed on peripheral blood mononuclear cells. Genomic DNA extraction from the blood cell samples was performed with the Qiagen DNeasy Blood Extraction Kit. Points the paper makes about the study in general: Some IMGT-functional V segments, including TRBV6-2 and TRBV6-3, could not be distinguished by the 87-base-pair reads and were therefore excluded. In a later genetic analysis, a missense DCLRE1C variant was associated with V-gene and J-gene trimming of TCR beta chains, and the association was replicated in an independent cohort. The cohort was sequenced for TCR beta chains only, and without alpha or paired-chain data the features that could be detected were limited. Broadly in line with IMGT annotations, most TCR beta V segments showed up in productive rearrangements about 90% or about 30% of the time in an earlier analysis of under 700 of the donors. Because some donors lacked HLA typing at each locus, the association tests relied only on the typed subset. In a later analysis, HLA-associated TCR beta chains were found to be more clonally expanded and to have lower generation probabilities than equally common non-associated chains. The only immune exposure information available for the cohort was CMV serostatus. Correlated functional status among segregating V segments might be attributable to linkage disequilibrium, but an unknown experimental factor could not be ruled out. In a later analysis, TCR association rates were found to vary across HLA loci, with the most associated TCRs seen for DRB1 alleles and the fewest for HLA-C alleles. In vitro tests confirmed that three of the cytomegalovirus-associated TCR beta chains recognize cytomegalovirus antigens. Several of the top co-occurrence clusters appeared to be linked to parvovirus B19, influenza, CMV and Epstein-Barr virus, according to a later analysis. Because counts were too low, seventeen rarely observed V segments, including chromosome 9 orphons, were left out of the earlier analysis of a few hundred of the donors. Presence/absence analyses assumed roughly uniform sequencing depth across donors, an assumption that may not hold. A further reported finding was that TCR beta sequences accurately predicted the HLA-A and HLA-B alleles for most subjects in the first cohort. Most TCR sequences were observed very rarely across donors, whereas some public TCRs were present in many individuals. A later analysis associated 16,951 TCR beta sequences with specific HLA alleles at a false discovery rate of 0.05. A cluster of highly shared sequence variants was judged likely to represent a technical artifact of the sequencing pipeline. A later analysis found that most CMV-associated TCR beta chains appeared HLA-restricted, with HLA associations seemingly driven largely by CMV exposure. The authors suggested that the approach could potentially be extended to other disease states and immunological phenotypes. Cytomegalovirus status was reported to be diagnosed by the classifier with high specificity and sensitivity in both the original and validation cohorts. In a later genetic analysis, fewer N-insertions in productive TCRs were reported among donors in an Asian-associated ancestry cluster than the 666-donor mean. When HLA alleles, especially DR and DQ, strongly co-occurred, attributing TCR associations to individual alleles was difficult. In the study, 164 TCR beta chains were listed as associated with cytomegalovirus.

Library preparation was by the immunoSEQ multiplex PCR assay. For the multiplex PCR, a mixture combining 60 forward primers for TCR Vbeta segments and 13 reverse primers for TCR Jbeta segments was used. A multiplex PCR assay on genomic DNA amplified the CDR3 region of rearranged TCR beta genes. The amplified TCR beta libraries were sequenced on the Illumina HiSeq System as 87-base-pair reads. The study's own analysis went as follows. In a later analysis, approximately 74 million unique TCR beta chains were counted across the approximately 640 repertoires, and roughly 10 million of these chains were shared by at least two donors. To remove PCR and sequencing errors, raw reads were error-corrected and collapsed into unique sequences using a nearest-neighbor algorithm that merged closely related sequences. To assign V, D and J gene segments, CDR3 sequences were aligned to IMGT reference sequences. For a sequence to be retained, a match of at least six nucleotides to both a V gene segment and a J gene segment was required. A rearrangement counted as productive if the CDR3 had no stop codons and remained in frame with V and J, and every other rearrangement counted as non-productive. CDR3 was defined by IMGT convention, running from the second conserved V-encoded cysteine to the conserved J-encoded phenylalanine. Sequences without an unambiguous match to a single V gene segment were excluded from the earlier analysis of a few hundred of the donors. In an earlier analysis of more than 500 of the donors, a V segment was called functional when productive rearrangements were above 56.7%, and segregating when the standard deviation between donors exceeded 5%. A statistical classification framework was developed to diagnose cytomegalovirus status using the catalog of TCR beta chain sequences. V and J gene assignment, in a later analysis, came from comparing TCR nucleotide sequences with IMGT/GENE-DB human TR gene sequences. Using the TCRdist pipeline, a later analysis assigned CDR3 sequences along with most-parsimonious VDJ recombination scenarios. In a later analysis, every TCR beta chain was defined by the combination of its CDR3 amino acid sequence and its V-gene family, and reads without a unique V-gene family were dropped. As a way to deal with suspected cross-contamination and a sequencing artifact, a later analysis dropped 500 to 700 nucleotide sequences that were highly shared and had low generation probability. A later analysis calculated a clonal expansion index for each public chain from normalized within-repertoire ranks of inferred template counts. Generation probabilities in a later analysis came from a VDJ recombination model fitted to out-of-frame rearrangements, and those results were checked against IGoR. Hypergeometric tests were used in a later analysis to score TCR-TCR, TCR-HLA and TCR-CMV co-occurrence, with a repertoire-size bias correction applied to the TCR pairs. In a later analysis, false discovery rates were estimated by permuting HLA or CMV assignments 20 times. In a later analysis, co-occurring TCRs were grouped using DBSCAN, and TCRdist sequence similarity was added for clustering within HLA-allele-positive subsets. For co-occurrence clustering, repertoires with fewer than 30,000 or more than 120,000 public chains were excluded, along with 5 or 6 repertoires with anomalous nucleotide sharing. This immuneACCESS table, as held by TCRdb, lists in-frame sequences with V and J called but not all clones. Of the missing ones, under half trace to an unresolved V gene in checked studies; the others have no known cause. V and J calls and clone size are those listed in that table; D and trimming were worked out from the DNA. The sample table lists some 150,000 clones, approximately 85% of them with a count of one. Approximately 12% of the sample is held by the ten biggest clonotypes.

This TCR was sampled from a man aged 50-59 years in good health and CMV-seropositive. Recombination linked TRBV23-1 to TRBJ2-1; the D gene is perhaps TRBD2, on 6 matching bases. TRBV23-1 is reported as an ORF; its role is uncertain. Sequenced: PBMCs. Read as DNA, the sequence is TGCGCCAGCAGTCAATCCGGGACTTTTTACAATGAGCAGTTCTTC. This sequence encodes CASSQSGTFYNEQFF.